This TCR beta chain was sequenced during a study of T cell responses to AZD1222 COVID-19 vaccine. Overall study findings and caveats: Clonal diversity was possibly underestimated, and white British individuals and females predominated among donors. Only a handful of AZD1222 recipients, roughly six in all, had baseline seropositivity. No day 14 peak samples; only post-peak repertoires were characterized.

As concerns this clone: The antigen is undetermined.

Germline assignment: CDR1 PRHDT and CDR2 FYEKMQ (reference sequence). This CDR3 contains 14 residues. V lost 1 base and J 2 bases, leaving 8 bases between the germline ends. Using immunoSEQ multiplex PCR, the repertoire was profiled, and TCRdb retains in-frame clones only, with some absent. The profile shows around 65,000 clones, roughly three quarters of them singletons. This TCR derives from an adult in good health. The source was peripheral blood, collected on day 0 of AZD1222 vaccination. The V call is TRBV13, the J call TRBJ1-2; D is ambiguous. The CDR3 DNA is TGTGCCAGCAGCTTAGTGGATCTCAACTATGGCTACACCTTC. Encoded protein: CASSLVDLNYGYTF.